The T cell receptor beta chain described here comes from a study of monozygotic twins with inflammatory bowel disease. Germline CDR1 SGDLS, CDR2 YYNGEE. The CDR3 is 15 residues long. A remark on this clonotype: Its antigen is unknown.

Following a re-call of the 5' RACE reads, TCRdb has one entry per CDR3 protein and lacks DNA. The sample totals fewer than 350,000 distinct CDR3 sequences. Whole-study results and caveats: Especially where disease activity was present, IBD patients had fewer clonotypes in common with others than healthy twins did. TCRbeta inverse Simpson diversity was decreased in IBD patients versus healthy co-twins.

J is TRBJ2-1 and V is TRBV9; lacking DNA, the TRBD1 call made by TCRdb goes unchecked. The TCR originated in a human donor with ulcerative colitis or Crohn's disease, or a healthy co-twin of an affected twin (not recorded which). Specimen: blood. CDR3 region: CASSVGLGPYNEQFF.